The present T cell receptor beta chain was sequenced within a study of blood T cell repertoires in COVID-19. Turning to the study itself: In each case, the material was cDNA or gDNA derived from T cells, B-cell-depleted T cells, or PBMCs.

The germline gives CDR1 LGHDT, CDR2 YNNKEL (reference sequence). Unmatched junction bases numbered 2, after V lost 1 base and J lost 4 bases. The CDR3 has 15 residues. Profiled with immunoSEQ multiplex PCR; TCRdb holds only in-frame clones, not every one. The repertoire holds under 200,000 clones, about 80% seen once, with approximately 2.6% in the top ten. A single count supports this clone. The gene calls are TRBV3-1 (or the pseudogene TRBV3-2) and TRBJ2-1, with 9 bases that match TRBD2. The source is a human donor with acute or convalescent COVID-19. The donor label of this sample is uncertain. What was sequenced was peripheral blood. CDR3 loop: CASSQGLAEYNEQFF. The CDR3 DNA reads as TGTGCCAGCAGCCAAGGACTAGCGGAGTACAATGAGCAGTTCTTC.